This TCR beta chain was documented in a study of cytomegalovirus exposure and HLA in healthy donors. Study information: Of the donors genotyped, approximately 430 in all, around 76% fell in the Caucasian-associated ancestry cluster.

Germline values: CDR1 SNHLY, CDR2 FYNNEI. The junction had 13 bases not matched to a gene; V was cut back by 8 bases and J by 10 bases. This CDR3 has 13 amino acids. This PCR relied on a set of 60 Vbeta primers and 13 Jbeta primers. Sequencing used immunoSEQ multiplex PCR; TCRdb keeps in-frame clones, though not all of them. The profile shows about 140,000 clones, 70% to 85% of them singletons. This receptor was taken from a man under 40 in good health and CMV-seropositive. The J gene is TRBJ1-1, the V gene TRBV2, with 7 bases matching TRBD1. Sequenced material: PBMCs. CDR3 nucleotides: TGTGCCAGCGCCGGGACAGTGGTAATGGGAGCTTTCTTT. This translates into CASAGTVVMGAFF.